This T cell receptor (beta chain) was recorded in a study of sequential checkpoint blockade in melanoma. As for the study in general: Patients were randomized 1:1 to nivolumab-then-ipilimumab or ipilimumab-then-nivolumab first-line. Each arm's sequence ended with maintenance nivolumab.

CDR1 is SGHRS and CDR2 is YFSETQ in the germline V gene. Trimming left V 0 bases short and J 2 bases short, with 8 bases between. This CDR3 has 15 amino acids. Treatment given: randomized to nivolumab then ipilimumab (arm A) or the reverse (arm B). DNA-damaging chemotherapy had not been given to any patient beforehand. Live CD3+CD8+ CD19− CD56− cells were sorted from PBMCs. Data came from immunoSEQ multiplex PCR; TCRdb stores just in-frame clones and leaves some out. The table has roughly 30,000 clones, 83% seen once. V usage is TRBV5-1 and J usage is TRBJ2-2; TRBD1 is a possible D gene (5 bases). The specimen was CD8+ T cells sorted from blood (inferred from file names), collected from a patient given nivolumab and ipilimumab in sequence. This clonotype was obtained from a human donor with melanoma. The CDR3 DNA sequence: TGCGCCAGCAGCTTGGGACAGACCAACACCGGGGAGCTGTTTTTT. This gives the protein CASSLGQTNTGELFF.